This passage covers 27 T cell receptor beta chains from one sample sequenced in a study of T-cell memory formation after mild COVID-19. Via MiXCR, TCRdb re-called the 5' RACE reads, giving one row per CDR3 protein. The profile shows fewer than 350,000 distinct CDR3 sequences, roughly 15% of them singletons. Sequencing was carried out using PBMCs or a T cell subset sorted from them (not recorded which). All receptors derive from a man aged 18 to 30 who had mild COVID-19 (a few samples of this study predate the infection). Cell type and time point are not known.

V gene TRBV20-1 combines with J gene TRBJ1-5; D uncertain. Looked up from germline, CDR1 is DFQATT and CDR2 is SNEGSKA (reference sequence). V was pared by 2 bases and J by 3 bases, with 8 bases between. The CDR3 totals 13 residues. The DNA for the CDR3 is TGCAGTGCTAGATCGGGCGCCAATCAGCCCCAGCATTTT. It is translated as CSARSGANQPQHF.

This clonotype has a handful of counts. The genes are TRBV29-1 and TRBJ1-5; perhaps TRBD1 as D (5 bases). V lost 7 bases and J 8 bases, leaving 15 bases between the germline ends. Germline V gene sequence: CDR1 SQVTM, CDR2 ANQGSEA. This CDR3 has 12 residues. The DNA for the CDR3 is TGCAGCGCCTCCGGCGGGGGAGAGCCCCAGCATTTT. This encodes CSASGGGEPQHF. Based on the CDR3 plus reference TRBV29-1 and TRBJ1-5, the full variable domain is SAVISQKPSRDICQRGTSLTIQCQVDSQVTMMFWYRQQPGQSLTLIATANQGSEATYESGFVIDKFPISRPNLTFSTLTVSNMSPEDSSIYLCSASGGGEPQHFGDGTRLSIL.

This clonotype showed up just a few times. The chain links TRBV7-2 to TRBJ2-1; unclear D gene. The V end was cut by 3 bases, the J end by 5 bases, with 8 bases between. The CDR3 length is 13 residues. Germline V CDR1 and CDR2: SGHTA, FQGNSA. The CDR3 loop is CASSFGRHNEQFF. In nucleotides, the CDR3 is TGTGCCAGCAGCTTTGGTAGACACAATGAGCAGTTCTTC.

This sequence joins TRBV18 and TRBJ2-3, with 8 bases that match TRBD1. V was pared by 0 bases and J by 1 base, with 3 bases of the junction left unmatched. Germline lookup yields CDR1 KGHSH and CDR2 LQKENI. The CDR3 is 16 amino acids. CDR3 nucleotide sequence: TGTGCCAGCTCACCACCGTCCAGGGGGCGCACAGATACGCAGTATTTT. Residues: CASSPPSRGRTDTQYF.

This sequence joins TRBV6-2 or TRBV6-3 and TRBJ1-1; TRBD1 aligns across 8 bases. The CDR3 is 15 amino acids. The V and J ends lost 0 bases and 2 bases, in that order; junction bases with no gene match: 2. Germline assignment: CDR1 MNHEY and CDR2 SVGEGT. CDR3 residues: CASSYSTGENTEAFF. As DNA, the CDR3 is TGTGCCAGCAGTTACTCGACAGGGGAAAACACTGAAGCTTTCTTT.

This clonotype occurred once. The CDR3 DNA is TGTGCCAGCAGTCGGCGACTTGTAGATACGCAGTATTTT. This codes for CASSRRLVDTQYF. V is TRBV28 and J is TRBJ2-3, with D hard to call. The CDR3 runs 13 residues. Per the germline V gene, CDR1 is MDHEN and CDR2 is SYDVKM. V dropped 5 bases and J dropped 5 bases, with 11 bases sitting between them.

The chain is built from TRBV20-1 and TRBJ2-5; 10 bases agree with TRBD1. The CDR3 covers 14 residues. V dropped 4 bases and J dropped 6; count of bases not matched to a gene: 8. CDR1 is DFQATT and CDR2 is SNEGSKA in the germline V gene (reference sequence). The CDR3 region is CSANRQGASQTQYF. CDR3 DNA sequence: TGCAGTGCTAACCGACAGGGGGCCTCCCAGACCCAGTACTTC.

The chain employs TRBV4-2 and TRBJ1-5, with a tentative D call TRBD1 (5 bases). This CDR3 spans 15 amino acids. Trimming pared 5 bases from V and 6 bases from J, leaving 17 bases between. CDR1 and CDR2 from the germline V gene are LGHNA and YNFKEQ. The CDR3 nucleotides read TGTGCCAGCAGCGAAAGATCAGGGTTCGTTCAGCCCCAGCATTTT. Translated: CASSERSGFVQPQHF.

The chain is built from TRBV6-5 and TRBJ2-1; tentative D call: TRBD1 (6 bases). V gave up 5 bases and J gave up 5 bases, with 13 bases separating them. The CDR3 contains 14 residues. Per germline, CDR1 MNHEY and CDR2 SVGAGI. Here the CDR3 reads CASSLQGRDNEQFF. CDR3 in DNA: TGTGCCAGCAGTCTACAGGGTCGCGACAATGAGCAGTTCTTC.

The chain recombines TRBV6-5 with TRBJ2-7; 7 bases fit TRBD2. Germline CDR1 reads MNHEY; CDR2 reads SVGAGI. With V trimmed by 3 bases and J by 4 bases, 18 bases remained unmatched. There are 18 residues in the CDR3. The CDR3 loop reads CASSYRRSWGGPFYEQYV. Written as DNA, the CDR3 is TGTGCCAGCAGTTATCGGCGGTCTTGGGGGGGTCCCTTTTACGAGCAGTACGTC.

The chain recombines TRBV28 with TRBJ2-2; D not certain. V was trimmed by 3 bases and J by 6 bases, leaving 8 bases between them. This CDR3 region has 13 residues. Germline CDR1 MDHEN, CDR2 SYDVKM. In DNA form, the CDR3 reads TGTGCCAGCAGTTTCCGGGTATCCGGGGAGCTGTTTTTT. Protein product: CASSFRVSGELFF.

This clonotype was seen repeatedly, ten times or more. The rearrangement links TRBV5-1 to TRBJ2-3; 11 positions agree with TRBD2. CDR3 size: 14 residues. J lost 5 bases, V lost 3 bases, and 2 bases had no gene match. Germline CDR1 SGHRS, CDR2 YFSETQ. The CDR3 DNA is TGCGCCAGCAGCTCGACTAGCGGGGAAGATACGCAGTATTTT. Translated, it gives CASSSTSGEDTQYF.

A few counts support this clonotype. The rearrangement uses TRBV7-9 and TRBJ2-7; D may match TRBD1 or TRBD2 (5 bases each). Germline CDR1 and CDR2: SEHNR and FQNEAQ (reference sequence). With 5 bases removed from V and 2 bases from J, the gap between germline ends came to 16 bases. This CDR3 contains 15 residues. CDR3 sequence reads: CASSQRRDGTYEQYF. CDR3 DNA: TGTGCCAGCAGCCAACGACGGGACGGAACCTACGAGCAGTACTTC.

This clonotype was detected a few times. The DNA of the CDR3 is TGCGCCAGCAGCTCCTACGCCGGGGGCCAAGAGACCCAGTACTTC. As protein: CASSSYAGGQETQYF. The chain uses TRBV5-1 and TRBJ2-5, with D possibly TRBD2 on 6 matching bases. Germline V CDR1 and CDR2: SGHRS, YFSETQ. CDR3 length equals 15 residues. Between the trimmed V and J ends, which lost 3 bases and 1 base, there was a span of 13 bases.

V is TRBV14 and J is TRBJ2-1; the D is unclear. CDR1 is SGHDN, CDR2 FVKESK, per germline. The germline V and J ends were trimmed by 0 bases and 1 base, with 10 bases remaining between them. The CDR3 extends over 16 amino acids. This CDR3 reads CASSQDLPWSYNEQFF. In nucleotides, the CDR3 is TGTGCCAGCAGCCAAGATTTACCCTGGTCCTACAATGAGCAGTTCTTC.

The chain combines TRBV6-5 with TRBJ1-4; unclear D gene. The V end was cut by 0 bases, the J end by 9 bases, with 11 bases between. The germline CDR1 and CDR2 sequences are MNHEY and SVGAGI. The CDR3 extends over 14 amino acids. The CDR3 DNA sequence: TGTGCCAGCAGTTACTCAACGGCCATGAAAAAACTGTTTTTT. It yields the protein CASSYSTAMKKLFF.

J is TRBJ1-2 and V is TRBV6-5, with D possibly TRBD1 on 5 matching bases. This CDR3 comprises 17 residues. The germline V gene has CDR1 MNHEY and CDR2 SVGAGI. The ends were cut back, 2 bases at V and 4 bases at J, with 20 bases in the middle. The CDR3 sequence: CASSYGRAETYPYGYTF. CDR3 in DNA: TGTGCCAGCAGTTACGGCAGGGCAGAGACCTACCCCTATGGCTACACCTTC.

The V and J genes are TRBV20-1 and TRBJ2-5, with TRBD1 as a possible D gene (9 bases). V lost 4 bases, J lost 9 bases, and 24 bases lay in between. The CDR3 is 15 residues long. Per the germline V gene, CDR1 is DFQATT and CDR2 is SNEGSKA (reference sequence). The chain's CDR3 is CSATGGTGTRGAQYF. As DNA, the CDR3 is TGCAGTGCTACGGGTGGGACAGGGACTAGGGGGGCCCAGTACTTC.

This clonotype came up a few times. V gene TRBV4-1 combines with J gene TRBJ1-2; weak D call: TRBD1 (5 bases). The CDR3 has 16 amino acids. Trimming stripped 3 bases from V and 2 bases from J, with 16 bases between. CDR1 is MGHRA, CDR2 YSYEKL, per germline. For the CDR3, the DNA is TGCGCCAGCAGCCAGGGCCGGGGAGGGGTGAACTATGGCTACACCTTC. This sequence encodes CASSQGRGGVNYGYTF.

The chain has TRBV29-1 and TRBJ2-1; 9 positions match TRBD1. The CDR3 contains 13 residues. V shed 7 bases and J 6 bases; nucleotides not matched to a gene: 7. CDR1 and CDR2 from the germline V gene are SQVTM and ANQGSEA. The CDR3 region is CSASGQGLNEQFF. CDR3 DNA: TGCAGCGCCTCGGGACAGGGCCTCAATGAGCAGTTCTTC.

This clonotype has a count of ten or more. The CDR3 loop is CASSTDRDTEAFF. The CDR3 DNA reads as TGTGCCAGCAGCACCGACAGGGACACTGAAGCTTTCTTT. This chain connects TRBV12-3 or TRBV12-4 to TRBJ1-1; 7 bases are shared with TRBD1. The CDR3 is made up of 13 amino acids. The J segment lost 3 bases and the V segment lost 6 bases, leaving 4 bases of the junction unmatched.

This clonotype came up a few times. The chain recombines TRBV12-3 or TRBV12-4 with TRBJ1-6, with unresolved D. The V end lost 2 bases, the J end lost 1 base, and 6 bases lay between the germline ends. There are 15 residues in the CDR3. CDR3 sequence (DNA): TGTGCCAGCAGTTTAAGGGTTTCCTATAATTCACCCCTCCACTTT. This translates into CASSLRVSYNSPLHF.

DNA for the CDR3: TGCGCCAGCAGCCAAGGGAACAGGGTAGGATATGGCTACACCTTC. Amino acids: CASSQGNRVGYGYTF. This chain links TRBV4-3 with TRBJ1-2, with D perhaps matching TRBD1 (6 bases). Looked up from germline, CDR1 is LGHNA and CDR2 is YSLEER. Trimming removed 1 base at V and 5 bases at J, with 14 bases between. The CDR3 runs to 15 residues.

V usage is TRBV5-1 and J usage is TRBJ1-5; a weak D match, TRBD1 (5 bases). Germline V gene lookup returns CDR1 SGHRS and CDR2 YFSETQ. This CDR3 contains 15 residues. Trimming stripped 0 bases from V and 4 bases from J, with 11 bases between. The CDR3 sequence is CASSLGGRNNQPQHF. The DNA for the CDR3 is TGCGCCAGCAGCTTGGGGGGACGGAATAATCAGCCCCAGCATTTT.

The genes are TRBV4-1 and TRBJ1-1, with D hard to call. CDR3 length equals 14 residues. V lost 5 bases to trimming and J lost 3 bases, with 13 bases between them. CDR1 is MGHRA and CDR2 is YSYEKL in the germline V gene. The CDR3 loop reads CASSLNQRDTEAFF. CDR3 bases: TGCGCCAGCAGCTTAAATCAAAGGGACACTGAAGCTTTCTTT.

This rearrangement joins TRBV20-1 to TRBJ2-1; D gene ambiguous. Germline-derived CDR1 and CDR2 are DFQATT and SNEGSKA (reference sequence). The CDR3 length is 14 residues. Trimming pared 8 bases from V and 3 bases from J, leaving 17 bases between. The CDR3 bases are TGCAGTTCTTACGTAGTCCCCATCTACAATGAGCAGTTCTTC. Protein product: CSSYVVPIYNEQFF.

The chain combines TRBV20-1 with TRBJ2-7, with a tentative D call TRBD1 (6 bases). V shed 5 bases and J shed 4 bases, with 18 bases lying between them. CDR3 length: 14 amino acids. The germline V gene has CDR1 DFQATT and CDR2 SNEGSKA (reference sequence). Written as DNA, the CDR3 is TGCAGTGCTTCCCAGGGGTCCCTTGGGTACGAGCAGTACTTC. This translates into CSASQGSLGYEQYF.